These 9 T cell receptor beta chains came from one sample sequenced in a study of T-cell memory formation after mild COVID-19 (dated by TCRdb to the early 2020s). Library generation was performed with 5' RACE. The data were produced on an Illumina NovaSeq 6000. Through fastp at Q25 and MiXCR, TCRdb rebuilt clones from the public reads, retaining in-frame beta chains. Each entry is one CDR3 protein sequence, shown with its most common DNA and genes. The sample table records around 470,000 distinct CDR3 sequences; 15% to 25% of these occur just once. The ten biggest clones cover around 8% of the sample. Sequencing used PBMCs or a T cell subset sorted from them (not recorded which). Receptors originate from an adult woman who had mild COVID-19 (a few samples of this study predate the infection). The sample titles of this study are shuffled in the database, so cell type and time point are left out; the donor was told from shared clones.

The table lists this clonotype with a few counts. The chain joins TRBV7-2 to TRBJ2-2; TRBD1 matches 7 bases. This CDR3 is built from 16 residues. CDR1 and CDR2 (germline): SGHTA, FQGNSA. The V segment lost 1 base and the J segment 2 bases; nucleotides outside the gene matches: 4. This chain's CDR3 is CASSLVGTANTGELFF. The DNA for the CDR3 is TGTGCCAGCAGCTTAGTGGGGACAGCCAACACCGGGGAGCTGTTTTTT.

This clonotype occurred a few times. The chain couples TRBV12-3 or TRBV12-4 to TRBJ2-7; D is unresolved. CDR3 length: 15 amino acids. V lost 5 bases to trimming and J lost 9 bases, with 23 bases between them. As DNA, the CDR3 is TGTGCCAGCAGTCTTCCCGGGTCCTTGGGGTTCGGGCAGTACTTC. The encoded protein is CASSLPGSLGFGQYF.

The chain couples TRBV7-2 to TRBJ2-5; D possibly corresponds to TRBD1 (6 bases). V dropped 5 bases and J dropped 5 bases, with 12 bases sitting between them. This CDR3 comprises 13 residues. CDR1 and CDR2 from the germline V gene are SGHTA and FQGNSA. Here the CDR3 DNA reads TGTGCCAGCAGCGTATGGGGGCGGGAGACCCAGTACTTC. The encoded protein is CASSVWGRETQYF.

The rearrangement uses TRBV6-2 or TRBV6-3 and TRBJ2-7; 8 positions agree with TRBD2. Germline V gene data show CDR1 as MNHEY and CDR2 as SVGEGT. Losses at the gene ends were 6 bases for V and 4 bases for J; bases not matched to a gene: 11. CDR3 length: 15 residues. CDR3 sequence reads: CASSPSSGAIYEQYF. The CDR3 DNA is TGTGCCAGCAGCCCAAGTAGCGGGGCGATATACGAGCAGTACTTC.

For the CDR3, the DNA is TGTGCCAGCAGTTTAGTGCGCAGCTATGGCTACACCTTC. Protein: CASSLVRSYGYTF. The rearrangement joins TRBV12-3 or TRBV12-4 to TRBJ1-2, with D uncertain. V lost 1 base and J lost 4, with 7 bases in between. The CDR3 totals 13 residues.

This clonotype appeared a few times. The CDR3 here is CASSPGLYGYTF. CDR3 nucleotides: TGTGCCAGCAGCCCTGGACTCTATGGCTACACCTTC. The rearrangement uses TRBV12-3 or TRBV12-4 and TRBJ1-2; no reliable D call. The CDR3 sequence is 12 residues long. V dropped 6 bases and J dropped 4 bases, with 9 bases sitting between them.

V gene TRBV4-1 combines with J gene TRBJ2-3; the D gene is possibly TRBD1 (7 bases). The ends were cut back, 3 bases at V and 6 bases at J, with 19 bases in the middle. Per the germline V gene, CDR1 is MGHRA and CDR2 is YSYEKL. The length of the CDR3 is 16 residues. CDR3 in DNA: TGCGCCAGCAGCCATCCTCCCAGGGGGGCCGGGGATACGCAGTATTTT. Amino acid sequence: CASSHPPRGAGDTQYF.

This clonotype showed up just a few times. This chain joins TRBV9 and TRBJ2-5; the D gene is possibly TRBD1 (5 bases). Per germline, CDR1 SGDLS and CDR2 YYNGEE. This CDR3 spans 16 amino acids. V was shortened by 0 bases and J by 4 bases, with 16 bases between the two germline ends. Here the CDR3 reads CASSVALGPPGETQYF. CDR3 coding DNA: TGTGCCAGCAGCGTAGCGTTGGGGCCCCCGGGAGAGACCCAGTACTTC.

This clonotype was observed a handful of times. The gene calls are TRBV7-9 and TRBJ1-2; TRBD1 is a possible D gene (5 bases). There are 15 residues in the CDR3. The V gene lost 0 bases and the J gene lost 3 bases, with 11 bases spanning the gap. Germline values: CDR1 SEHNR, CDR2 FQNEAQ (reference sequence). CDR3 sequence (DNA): TGTGCCAGCAGCTTAGCGGACACCGTTTACTATGGCTACACCTTC. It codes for CASSLADTVYYGYTF.